The present T cell receptor (beta chain) was sequenced within a study of cytomegalovirus exposure and HLA in healthy donors. PCR was performed using 60 Vbeta and 13 Jbeta primers. TCRdb's table, derived via immunoSEQ multiplex PCR, lists solely in-frame clones and lacks some. This sample carries 150,000 to 200,000 clones, roughly 80% of them seen once, and the ten largest clones take about 3.1%. Points on this clone: Its antigen is still unknown.

Points from the study as a whole: Researchers counted around 150 TCR beta chains as cytomegalovirus-associated.

The receptor was isolated from a female donor in good health and CMV-seronegative. The source material was PBMCs.

This CDR3 reads CASKGGGGETQYF. The CDR3 DNA is TGTGCCAGCAAGGGGGGGGGCGGGGAGACCCAGTACTTC. This chain links TRBV6-5 with TRBJ2-5, with a possible D match to TRBD2 (7 bases). CDR3 length: 13 residues. V dropped 7 bases and J dropped 5 bases, with 14 bases sitting between them. In germline, CDR1 is MNHEY, CDR2 SVGAGI.